This TCR beta chain derives from a study of CD8 T cells in Susac syndrome. Reverse transcription of about 0.45 to 1 ug RNA was carried out with random hexamers. In TCRdb, the immunoSEQ multiplex PCR reads were re-called with MiXCR into one record per CDR3 protein. Among over 300,000 distinct CDR3 sequences, about 90% were seen once, and the ten largest hold less than 0.08%. V shed 6 bases, J shed 7 bases, and the junction held 8 bases outside the gene matches. Per germline, CDR1 DFQATT and CDR2 SNEGSKA (reference sequence). CDR3 length: 14 residues. The chain combines TRBV20-1 with TRBJ2-1; 11 nucleotides match TRBD1. Input material: CD4+ T cells from PBMCs. The source of this sequence is a human donor with multiple sclerosis. This CDR3 is CSAGRDRGWNEQFF. DNA for the CDR3: TGCAGTGCGGGCCGGGACAGGGGGTGGAATGAGCAGTTCTTC.